Following are 17 T cell receptor beta chains from one sample sequenced in a study of T cells in Graves' hyperthyroidism and ophthalmopathy (dated 2019 in TCRdb). The library relied on multiplex PCR. The run used an Illumina HiSeq 2000. TCR beta CDR3 regions were amplified from RNA transcripts. For the first round of RT-PCR on the TCR CDR3, the HTBI primer set was used together with the Qiagen OneStep RT-PCR kit. TCRdb handled the public reads itself, with Q25 trimming in fastp and clone calling in MiXCR, and kept productive beta chains. Each CDR3 protein appears once, grouped with its most common genes and DNA. This sample gives 300,000 to 450,000 distinct CDR3 sequences in total; around 14% of them show up just once. The ten largest clones capture around a tenth of the sample. Sequencing was performed on blood. The receptors were gathered from a young woman with Graves' hyperthyroidism.

The chain joins TRBV20-1 to TRBJ2-7; 9 bases match TRBD2. This CDR3 spans 16 amino acids. The V gene's germline CDR1 is DFQATT and CDR2 SNEGSKA (reference sequence). V gave up 4 bases and J gave up 2 bases; unmatched junction bases: 12. Here the CDR3 reads CSAIPPPGLAPYEQYF. CDR3 in DNA: TGCAGTGCTATACCTCCTCCGGGACTAGCTCCCTACGAGCAGTACTTC.

This clonotype showed up many times. This chain joins TRBV28 and TRBJ2-2; D might be TRBD1 (5 bases). The CDR3 loop spans 15 amino acids. V was pared by 2 bases and J by 3 bases, with 10 bases between. The germline V gene has CDR1 MDHEN and CDR2 SYDVKM. The CDR3 bases are TGTGCCAGCAGTTTAACATGGGGCTACACCGGGGAGCTGTTTTTT. Translation: CASSLTWGYTGELFF.

This rearrangement joins TRBV7-8 to TRBJ2-7; the match to TRBD1 covers 7 bases. Germline assignment: CDR1 SGHVS and CDR2 FQNEAQ. The V and J ends lost 5 bases and 1 base, in that order; junction bases with no gene match: 8. This CDR3 spans 15 amino acids. The CDR3 loop is CASSHWTGTSYEQYF. The DNA of the CDR3 is TGTGCCAGCAGCCACTGGACAGGTACTTCCTACGAGCAGTACTTC.

In its sample, this clonotype was seen many times. Written as DNA, the CDR3 is TGTGCCAGCAGACCGGACAGGGTTGGAGACCAGTACTTC. Protein sequence: CASRPDRVGDQYF. V gene TRBV28 combines with J gene TRBJ2-5; 8 bases match TRBD1. The CDR3 covers 13 residues. Germline assignment: CDR1 MDHEN and CDR2 SYDVKM. The V gene end was trimmed by 6 bases and the J gene end by 10 bases; junction bases not matched to a gene: 10.

This clonotype has only a few counts. The chain couples TRBV15 to TRBJ2-7; D is ambiguous. The length of the CDR3 is 13 residues. Trimming removed 3 bases from V and 3 bases from J, with 9 bases in between. Germline CDR1 LNHNV, CDR2 YYDKDF (reference sequence). The CDR3 sequence is CATSRGKVYEQYF. The CDR3 bases are TGTGCCACCAGCAGGGGAAAAGTCTACGAGCAGTACTTC.

This clonotype appeared a few times. This chain connects TRBV7-9 to TRBJ2-7; 7 bases are a match to TRBD1. Germline CDR1 is SEHNR and CDR2 is FQNEAQ (reference sequence). The CDR3 is 16 amino acids. Trimming at V came to 3 bases and at J to 4 bases, leaving 12 bases not matched to a gene. The CDR3: CASSLTTPGTAYEQYF. The CDR3 DNA follows: TGTGCCAGCAGCTTGACTACTCCCGGGACAGCGTACGAGCAGTACTTC.

Many counts were recorded for this clonotype. The CDR3 DNA sequence: TGTGCCAGCAGCCTAAGCCCCGGACAGATGAACACTGAAGCTTTCTTT. This sequence encodes CASSLSPGQMNTEAFF. The chain employs TRBV7-8 and TRBJ1-1, with D tentatively TRBD1 (6 bases). CDR3 length: 16 residues. The germline CDR1 and CDR2 sequences are SGHVS and FQNEAQ. Trimming removed 5 bases from V and 0 bases from J, with 16 bases in between.

CDR3 nucleotide sequence: TGTGCCAGCAGCCCCGGGGCCGGCCAGTACTTC. It codes for CASSPGAGQYF. This chain links TRBV28 with TRBJ2-5, with D perhaps TRBD1 or TRBD2 (5 bases each). Trimming removed 6 bases at V and 10 bases at J, with 12 bases between. In germline, CDR1 is MDHEN, CDR2 SYDVKM. This CDR3 has 11 amino acids.

This clonotype has ten or more counts. This chain joins TRBV28 and TRBJ2-1, with D possibly TRBD2 on 6 matching bases. The CDR3 sequence is 13 residues long. Germline CDR1 MDHEN, CDR2 SYDVKM. Trimming left V 4 bases short and J 9 bases short, with 13 bases between. The CDR3 nucleotides are TGTGCCAGCAGTTCGGGGGTCAGCGGTGAGCAGTTCTTC. Protein sequence: CASSSGVSGEQFF. The full variable domain, completed using reference TRBV28 and TRBJ2-1, is DVKVTQSSRYLVKRTGEKVFLECVQDMDHENMFWYRQDPGLGLRLIYFSYDVKMKEKGDIPEGYSVSREKKERFSLILESASTNQTSMYLCASSSGVSGEQFFGPGTRLTVL.

There are many counts of this clonotype. This chain connects TRBV7-9 to TRBJ2-7; maybe TRBD1 (6 bases). Trimming took 7 bases from V and 2 from J, leaving 24 bases between them. The length of the CDR3 is 17 residues. Per germline, CDR1 SEHNR and CDR2 FQNEAQ (reference sequence). The CDR3 region is CASTQAPGVLYPYEQYF. The CDR3 nucleotides read TGTGCCAGCACCCAAGCCCCAGGGGTCCTCTACCCCTACGAGCAGTACTTC.

Ten or more counts support this clonotype. V usage is TRBV2 and J usage is TRBJ1-6; TRBD1 is a possible D gene (6 bases). Germline V gives CDR1 SNHLY, CDR2 FYNNEI. This CDR3 contains 17 residues. V gave up 3 bases and J gave up 0 bases, with 12 bases separating them. Here the CDR3 DNA reads TGTGCCAGCAGTGATGGGGGGCCGAGCTCCTATAATTCACCCCTCCACTTT. Translated: CASSDGGPSSYNSPLHF.

The table lists this clonotype with many counts. CDR3 in amino acids: CASSQRGSNEQFF. The CDR3 bases are TGTGCCAGCAGCCAAAGGGGTTCCAATGAGCAGTTCTTC. The rearrangement joins TRBV3-1 to TRBJ2-1, with D perhaps matching TRBD1 (5 bases). The CDR3 length is 13 residues. Per germline, CDR1 LGHDT and CDR2 YNNKEL (reference sequence). V lost 2 bases, J lost 6 bases, and 8 bases lay in between.

This clonotype has ten or more counts. CDR3 nucleotides: TGTGCCAGCAGTTTCACAGGGAACACCGGGGAGCTGTTTTTT. As protein: CASSFTGNTGELFF. This rearrangement joins TRBV12-3 or TRBV12-4 to TRBJ2-2; tentative D call: TRBD1 (5 bases). This CDR3 region has 14 residues. V lost 3 bases and J lost 1, with 6 bases in between.

V usage is TRBV7-9 and J usage is TRBJ1-4; D is ambiguous. Germline values: CDR1 SEHNR, CDR2 FQNEAQ (reference sequence). Trimming removed 7 bases from V and 8 bases from J, with 17 bases in between. The CDR3 runs 14 residues. DNA of the CDR3: TGTGCCAGCACCTACCGGACCGTTGGGGAAAAACTGTTTTTT. This codes for CASTYRTVGEKLFF.

The chain carries TRBV5-5 and TRBJ1-2; tentative D call: TRBD1 (5 bases). Germline values: CDR1 SGHKS, CDR2 YYEKEE (reference sequence). Trimming cost V 5 bases and J 3 bases, with 20 bases left between them. The CDR3 has 16 amino acids. CDR3 amino acids: CASRVGWGDQDYGYTF. For the CDR3, the DNA is TGTGCCAGCAGAGTTGGGTGGGGGGATCAAGACTATGGCTACACCTTC.

This clonotype appeared many times. The chain recombines TRBV4-1 with TRBJ2-5, with 10 bases lining up with TRBD1. V was pared by 7 bases and J by 5 bases, with 13 bases of the junction left unmatched. This CDR3 has 16 amino acids. Per the germline V gene, CDR1 is MGHRA and CDR2 is YSYEKL. In DNA, the CDR3 is TGCGCCAGCAATCCTTTTTGGACAGGGGGTTTGGAGACCCAGTACTTC. Translation: CASNPFWTGGLETQYF.

This clonotype was observed many times. V is TRBV11-2 and J is TRBJ2-2; D is perhaps TRBD2 (5 bases). The ends were cut back, 1 base at V and 6 bases at J, with 18 bases in the middle. The CDR3 spans 17 residues. In germline, CDR1 is SGHAT, CDR2 FQNNGV. For the CDR3, the DNA is TGTGCCAGCAGCTTAGGCCTGAGGGTTCACCCCGCCGGGGAGCTGTTTTTT. The encoded protein is CASSLGLRVHPAGELFF.